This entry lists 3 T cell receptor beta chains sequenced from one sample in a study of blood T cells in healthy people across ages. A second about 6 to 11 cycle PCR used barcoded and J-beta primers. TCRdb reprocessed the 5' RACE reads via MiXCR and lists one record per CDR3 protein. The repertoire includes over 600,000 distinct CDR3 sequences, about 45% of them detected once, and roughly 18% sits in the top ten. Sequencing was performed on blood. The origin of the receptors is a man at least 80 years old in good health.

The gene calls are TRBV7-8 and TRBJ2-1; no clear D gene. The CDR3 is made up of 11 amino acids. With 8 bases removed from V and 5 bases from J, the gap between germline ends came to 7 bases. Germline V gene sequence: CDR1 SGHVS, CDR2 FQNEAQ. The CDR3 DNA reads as TGTGCCAGCTTCAGGAACAATGAGCAGTTCTTC. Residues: CASFRNNEQFF.

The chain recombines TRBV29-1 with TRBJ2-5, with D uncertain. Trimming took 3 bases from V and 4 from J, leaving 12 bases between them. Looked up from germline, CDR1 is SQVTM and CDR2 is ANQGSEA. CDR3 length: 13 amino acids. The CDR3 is CSVDSLFRETQYF. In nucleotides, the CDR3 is TGCAGCGTTGATTCCTTGTTCAGAGAGACCCAGTACTTC.

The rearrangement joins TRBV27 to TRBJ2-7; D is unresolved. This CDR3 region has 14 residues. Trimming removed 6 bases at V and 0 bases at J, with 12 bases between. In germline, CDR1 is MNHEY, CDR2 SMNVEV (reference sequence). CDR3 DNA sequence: TGTGCCAGCAGAGCAAATGGGGTCTCCTACGAGCAGTACTTC. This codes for CASRANGVSYEQYF.